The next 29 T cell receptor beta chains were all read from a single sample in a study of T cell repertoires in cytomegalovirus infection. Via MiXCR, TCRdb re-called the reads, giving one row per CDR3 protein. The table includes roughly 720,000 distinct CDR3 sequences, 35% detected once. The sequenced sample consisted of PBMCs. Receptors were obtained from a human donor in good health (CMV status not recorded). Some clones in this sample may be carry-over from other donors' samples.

The CDR3 bases are TGCGCCAGCAGCGTACAGGGGGCTATGAACACTGAAGCTTTCTTT. Protein sequence: CASSVQGAMNTEAFF. This chain joins TRBV5-1 and TRBJ1-1, with 9 bases fitting TRBD1. The germline V gene has CDR1 SGHRS and CDR2 YFSETQ. The CDR3 has 15 residues. With 4 bases clipped from V and 0 bases from J, the junction kept 4 bases outside the gene matches.

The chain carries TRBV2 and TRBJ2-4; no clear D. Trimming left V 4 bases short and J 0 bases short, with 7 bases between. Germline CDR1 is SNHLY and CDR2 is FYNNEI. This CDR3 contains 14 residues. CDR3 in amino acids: CASSGHLAKNIQYF. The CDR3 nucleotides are TGTGCCAGCAGTGGCCATCTAGCCAAAAACATTCAGTACTTC.

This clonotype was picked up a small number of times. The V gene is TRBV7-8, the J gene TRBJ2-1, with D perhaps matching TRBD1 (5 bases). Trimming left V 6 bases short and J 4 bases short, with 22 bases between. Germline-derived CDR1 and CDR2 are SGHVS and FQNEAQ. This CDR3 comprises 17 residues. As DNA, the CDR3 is TGTGCCAGCAGACTAAACCAGGGCCGCTGGTGGTACAATGAGCAGTTCTTC. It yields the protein CASRLNQGRWWYNEQFF. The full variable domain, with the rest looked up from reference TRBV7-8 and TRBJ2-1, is GAGVSQSPRYKVAKRGQDVALRCDPISGHVSLFWYQQALGQGPEFLTYFQNEAQLDKSGLPSDRFFAERPEGSVSTLKIQRTQQEDSAVYLCASRLNQGRWWYNEQFFGPGTRLTVL.

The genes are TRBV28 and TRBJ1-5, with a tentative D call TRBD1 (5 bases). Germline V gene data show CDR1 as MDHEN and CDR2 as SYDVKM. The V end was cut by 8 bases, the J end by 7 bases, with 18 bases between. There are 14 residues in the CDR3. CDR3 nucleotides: TGTGCCAGCCTCCCCGACAGCCGGGTGCAGCCCCAGCATTTT. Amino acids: CASLPDSRVQPQHF.

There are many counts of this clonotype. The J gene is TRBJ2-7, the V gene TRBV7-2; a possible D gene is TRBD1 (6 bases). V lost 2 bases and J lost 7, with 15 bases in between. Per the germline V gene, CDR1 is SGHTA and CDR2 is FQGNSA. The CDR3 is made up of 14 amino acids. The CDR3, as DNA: TGTGCCAGCAGCTTACTCCAGGGGTCGGGGGAGCAGTACTTC. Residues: CASSLLQGSGEQYF.

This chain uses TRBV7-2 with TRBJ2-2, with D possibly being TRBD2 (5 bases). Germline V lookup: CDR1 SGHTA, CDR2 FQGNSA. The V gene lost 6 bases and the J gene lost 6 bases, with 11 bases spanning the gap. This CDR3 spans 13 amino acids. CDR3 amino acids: CASRRAGAGELFF. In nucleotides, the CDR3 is TGTGCCAGCAGGAGGGCCGGTGCCGGGGAGCTGTTTTTT.

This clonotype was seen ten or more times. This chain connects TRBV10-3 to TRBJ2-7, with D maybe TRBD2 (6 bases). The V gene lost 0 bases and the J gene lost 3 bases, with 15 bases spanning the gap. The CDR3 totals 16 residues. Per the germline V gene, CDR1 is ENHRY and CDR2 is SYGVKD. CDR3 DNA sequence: TGTGCCATCAGTGAGTCCCGCCCGGCCGGGAGCTACGAGCAGTACTTC. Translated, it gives CAISESRPAGSYEQYF.

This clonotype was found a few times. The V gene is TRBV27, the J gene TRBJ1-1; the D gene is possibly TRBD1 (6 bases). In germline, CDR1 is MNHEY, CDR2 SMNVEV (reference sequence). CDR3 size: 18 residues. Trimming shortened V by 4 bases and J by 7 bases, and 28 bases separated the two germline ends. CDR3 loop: CASSSSGTRRAVYREAFF. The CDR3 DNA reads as TGTGCCAGCAGTTCCTCCGGGACAAGGCGAGCTGTCTACCGTGAAGCTTTCTTT.

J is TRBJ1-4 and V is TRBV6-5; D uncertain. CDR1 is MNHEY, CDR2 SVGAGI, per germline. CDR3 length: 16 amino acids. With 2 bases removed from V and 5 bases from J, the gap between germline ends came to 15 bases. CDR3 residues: CASSYGSAGHNEKLFF. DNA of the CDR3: TGTGCCAGCAGTTACGGATCGGCAGGCCACAATGAAAAACTGTTTTTT.

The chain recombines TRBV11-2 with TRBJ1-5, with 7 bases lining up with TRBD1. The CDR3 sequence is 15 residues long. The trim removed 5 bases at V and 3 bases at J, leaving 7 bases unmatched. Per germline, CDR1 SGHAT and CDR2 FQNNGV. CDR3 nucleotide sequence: TGTGCCAGCAGCACAACAGGGGCGACCAATCAGCCCCAGCATTTT. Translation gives CASSTTGATNQPQHF. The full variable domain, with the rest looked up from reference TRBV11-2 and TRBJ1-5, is EAGVAQSPRYKIIEKRQSVAFWCNPISGHATLYWYQQILGQGPKLLIQFQNNGVVDDSQLPKDRFSAERLKGVDSTLKIQPAKLEDSAVYLCASSTTGATNQPQHFGDGTRLSIL.

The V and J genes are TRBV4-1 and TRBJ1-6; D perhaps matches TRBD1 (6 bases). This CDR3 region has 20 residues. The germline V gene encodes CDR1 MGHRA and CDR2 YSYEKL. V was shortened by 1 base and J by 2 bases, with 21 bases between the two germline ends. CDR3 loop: CASSQAITGPLGAYNSPLHF. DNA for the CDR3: TGCGCCAGCAGCCAAGCCATCACAGGGCCTCTAGGGGCCTATAATTCACCCCTCCACTTT.

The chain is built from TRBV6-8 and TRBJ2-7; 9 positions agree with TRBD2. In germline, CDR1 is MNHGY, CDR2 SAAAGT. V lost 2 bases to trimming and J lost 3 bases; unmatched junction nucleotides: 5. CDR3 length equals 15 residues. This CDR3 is CASSYTSGSYYEQYF. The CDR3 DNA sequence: TGTGCCAGCAGTTACACTAGCGGGTCCTACTACGAGCAGTACTTC.

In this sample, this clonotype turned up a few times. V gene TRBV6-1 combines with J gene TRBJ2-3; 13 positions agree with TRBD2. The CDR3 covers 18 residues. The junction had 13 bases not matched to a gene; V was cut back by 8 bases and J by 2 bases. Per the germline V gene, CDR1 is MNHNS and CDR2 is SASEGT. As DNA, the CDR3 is TGTGCCAGCGACTTACCCTGGGGACTAGCGGGACCCACAGATACGCAGTATTTT. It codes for CASDLPWGLAGPTDTQYF.

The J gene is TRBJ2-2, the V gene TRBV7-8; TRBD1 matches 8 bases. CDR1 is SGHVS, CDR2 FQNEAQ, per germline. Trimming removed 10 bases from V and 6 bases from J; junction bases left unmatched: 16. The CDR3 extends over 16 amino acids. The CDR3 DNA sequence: TGTGCCACCAGGGTCCGCCGCGACAGGGGTCCCGGGGAGCTGTTTTTT. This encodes CATRVRRDRGPGELFF.

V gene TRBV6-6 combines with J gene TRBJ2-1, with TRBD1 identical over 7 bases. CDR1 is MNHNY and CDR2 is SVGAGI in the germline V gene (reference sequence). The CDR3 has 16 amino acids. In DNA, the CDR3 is TGTGCAACCAGGGCGGAAGGGACAGTGTCCGACAATGAGCAGTTCTTC. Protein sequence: CATRAEGTVSDNEQFF.

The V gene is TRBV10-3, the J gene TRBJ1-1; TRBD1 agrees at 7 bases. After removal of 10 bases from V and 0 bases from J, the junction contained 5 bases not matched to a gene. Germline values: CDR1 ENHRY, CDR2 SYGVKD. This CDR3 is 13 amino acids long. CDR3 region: CATLTGLNTEAFF. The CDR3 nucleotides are TGTGCCACCTTGACAGGGCTGAACACTGAAGCTTTCTTT.

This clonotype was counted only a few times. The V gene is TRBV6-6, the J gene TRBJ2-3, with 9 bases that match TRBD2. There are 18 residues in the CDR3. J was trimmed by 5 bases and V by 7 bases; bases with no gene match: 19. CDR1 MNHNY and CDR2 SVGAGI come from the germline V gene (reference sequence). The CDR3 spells CASTRRWKLAGEGDTQYF. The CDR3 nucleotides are TGTGCCAGCACCAGAAGGTGGAAACTAGCGGGTGAAGGAGATACGCAGTATTTT.

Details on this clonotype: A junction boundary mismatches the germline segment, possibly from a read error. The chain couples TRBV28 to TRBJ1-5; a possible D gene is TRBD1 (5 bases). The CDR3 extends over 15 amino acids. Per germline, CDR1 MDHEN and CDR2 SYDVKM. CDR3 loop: CARSLSAQGGQPKHF. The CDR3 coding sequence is TGTGCCAGAAGTTTAAGTGCCCAGGGCGGGCAGCCCAAGCATTTT.

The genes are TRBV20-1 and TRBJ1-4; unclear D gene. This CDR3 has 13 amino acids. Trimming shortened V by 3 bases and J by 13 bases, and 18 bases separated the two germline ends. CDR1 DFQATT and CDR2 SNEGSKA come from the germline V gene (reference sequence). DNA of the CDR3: TGCAGTGCTAGTAAGGGCCTCCTGGGGTCACTGTTTTTT. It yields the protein CSASKGLLGSLFF.

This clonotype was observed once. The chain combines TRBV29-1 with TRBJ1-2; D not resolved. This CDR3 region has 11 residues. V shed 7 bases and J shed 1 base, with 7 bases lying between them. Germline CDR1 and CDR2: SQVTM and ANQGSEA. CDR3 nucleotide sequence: TGCAGCGACGACGGTAACTATGGCTACACCTTC. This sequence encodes CSDDGNYGYTF.

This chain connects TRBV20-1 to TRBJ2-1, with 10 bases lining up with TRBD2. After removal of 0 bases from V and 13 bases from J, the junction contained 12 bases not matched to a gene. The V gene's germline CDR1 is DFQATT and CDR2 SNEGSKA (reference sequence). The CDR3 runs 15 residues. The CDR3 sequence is CSARDGGLAGEGQFF. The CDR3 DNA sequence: TGCAGTGCTAGAGATGGAGGTCTAGCGGGGGAAGGACAGTTCTTC.

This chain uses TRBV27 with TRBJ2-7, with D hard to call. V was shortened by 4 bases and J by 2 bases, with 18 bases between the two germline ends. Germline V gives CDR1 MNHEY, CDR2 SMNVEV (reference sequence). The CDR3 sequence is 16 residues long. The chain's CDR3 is CASSSQVRPSPYEQYF. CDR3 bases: TGTGCCAGCAGTTCACAAGTCCGCCCGAGCCCCTACGAGCAGTACTTC.

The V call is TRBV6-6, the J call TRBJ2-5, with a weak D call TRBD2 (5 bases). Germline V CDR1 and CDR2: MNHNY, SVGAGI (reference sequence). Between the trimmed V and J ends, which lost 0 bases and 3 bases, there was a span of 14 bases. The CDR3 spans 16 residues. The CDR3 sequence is CASSYSTGEVEETQYF. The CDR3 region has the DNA TGTGCCAGCAGTTACTCAACCGGGGAAGTGGAAGAGACCCAGTACTTC.

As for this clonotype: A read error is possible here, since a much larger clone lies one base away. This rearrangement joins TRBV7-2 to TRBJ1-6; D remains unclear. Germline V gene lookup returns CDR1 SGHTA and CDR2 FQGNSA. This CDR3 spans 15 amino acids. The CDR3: CDSSLEAIWNSPLHF. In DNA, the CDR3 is TGTGACAGCAGCTTAGAGGCCATTTGGAATTCACCCCTCCACTTT. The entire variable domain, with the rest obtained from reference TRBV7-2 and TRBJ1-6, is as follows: GAGVSQSPSNKVTEKGKDVELRCDPISGHTALYWYRQSLGQGLEFLIYFQGNSAPDKSGLPSDRFSAERTGGSVSTLTIQRTQQEDSAVYLCDSSLEAIWNSPLHFGNGTRLTVT.

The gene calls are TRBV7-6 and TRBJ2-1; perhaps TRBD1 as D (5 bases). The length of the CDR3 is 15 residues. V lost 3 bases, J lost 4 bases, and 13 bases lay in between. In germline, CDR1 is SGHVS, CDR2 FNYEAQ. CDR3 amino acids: CASSFQGIVYNEQFF. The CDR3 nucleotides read TGTGCCAGCAGCTTCCAGGGAATCGTGTACAATGAGCAGTTCTTC.

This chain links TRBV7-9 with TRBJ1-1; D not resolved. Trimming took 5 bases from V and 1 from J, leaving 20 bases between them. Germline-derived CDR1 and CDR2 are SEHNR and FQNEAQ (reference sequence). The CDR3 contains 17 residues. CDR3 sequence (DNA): TGTGCCAGCAGCCATCTAATGGTGGGGTACAAGAACACTGAAGCTTTCTTT. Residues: CASSHLMVGYKNTEAFF.

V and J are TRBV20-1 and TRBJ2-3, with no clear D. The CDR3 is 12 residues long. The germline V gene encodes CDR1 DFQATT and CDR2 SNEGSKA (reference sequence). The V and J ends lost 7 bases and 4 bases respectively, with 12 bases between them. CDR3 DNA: TGCAGTGTTAAACCGGGCCCAGATACGCAGTATTTT. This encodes CSVKPGPDTQYF.

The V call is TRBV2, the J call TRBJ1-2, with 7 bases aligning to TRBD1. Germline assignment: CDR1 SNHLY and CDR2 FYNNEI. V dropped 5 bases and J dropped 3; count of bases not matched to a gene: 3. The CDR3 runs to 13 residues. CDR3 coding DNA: TGTGCCAGCAGTACACAGGGGTACTATGGCTACACCTTC. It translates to CASSTQGYYGYTF.

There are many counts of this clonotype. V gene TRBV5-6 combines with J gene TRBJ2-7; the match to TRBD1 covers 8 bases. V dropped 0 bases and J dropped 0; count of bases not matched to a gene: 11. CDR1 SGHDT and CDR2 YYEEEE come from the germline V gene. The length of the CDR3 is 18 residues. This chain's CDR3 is CASSLEGVTRGHSYEQYF. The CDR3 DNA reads TGTGCCAGCAGCTTGGAGGGGGTCACCAGGGGGCACTCCTACGAGCAGTACTTC.